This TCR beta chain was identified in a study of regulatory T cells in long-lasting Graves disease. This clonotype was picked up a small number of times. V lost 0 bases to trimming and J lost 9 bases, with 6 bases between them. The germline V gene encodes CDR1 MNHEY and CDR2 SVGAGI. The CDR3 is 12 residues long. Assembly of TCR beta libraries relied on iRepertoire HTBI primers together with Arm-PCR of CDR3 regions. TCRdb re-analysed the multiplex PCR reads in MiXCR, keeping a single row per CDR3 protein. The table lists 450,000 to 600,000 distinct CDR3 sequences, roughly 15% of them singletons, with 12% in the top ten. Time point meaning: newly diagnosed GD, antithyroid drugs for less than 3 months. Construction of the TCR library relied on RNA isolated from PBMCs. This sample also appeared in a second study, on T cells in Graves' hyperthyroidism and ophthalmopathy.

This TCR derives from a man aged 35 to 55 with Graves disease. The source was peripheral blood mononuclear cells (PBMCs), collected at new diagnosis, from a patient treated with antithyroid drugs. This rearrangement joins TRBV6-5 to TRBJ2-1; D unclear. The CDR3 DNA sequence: TGTGCCAGCAGTTACTCCCGGGTTGAGCAGTTCTTC. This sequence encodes CASSYSRVEQFF.